This is a list of T cell receptor beta chains from one sample in a study of identical twins' blood T cells. MiXCR, applied by TCRdb to the 5' RACE reads, yields one record per CDR3 protein. The sample yields roughly 380,000 distinct CDR3 sequences, about 28% seen once. Source material: PBMCs. Receptor source: a woman aged 18-55 years in good health. CDR3s include the opening cysteine and the closing phenylalanine or tryptophan. The D gene is left open where the match is weak. Rows give clone size only sometimes, using once, few, many, or a class for an expanded clone.

j_call: TRBJ1-4; clone_size: NA; cdr3_length: 14; v_call: TRBV20-1; d_call: NA; cdr3_aa: CSAFRGQPPNKLFF; cdr3_nt: TGCAGTGCCTTTCGGGGGCAGCCCCCGAACAAACTGTTTTTT
j_call: TRBJ2-3; clone_size: few; cdr3_length: 13; v_call: TRBV11-2; d_call: NA; cdr3_aa: CASSPDSQDTQYF; cdr3_nt: TGTGCCAGCAGCCCGGACAGTCAAGATACGCAGTATTTT
j_call: TRBJ1-1; clone_size: few; cdr3_length: 12; v_call: TRBV20-1; d_call: NA; cdr3_aa: CSARDVGAEAFF; cdr3_nt: TGCAGTGCTAGAGATGTCGGTGCTGAAGCTTTCTTT
j_call: TRBJ2-3; clone_size: NA; cdr3_length: 14; v_call: TRBV20-1; d_call: TRBD2; cdr3_aa: CSARTSGRADTQYF; cdr3_nt: TGCAGTGCTAGAACTAGCGGGAGAGCAGATACGCAGTATTTT
j_call: TRBJ1-2; clone_size: NA; cdr3_length: 13; v_call: TRBV29-1; d_call: TRBD1; cdr3_aa: CSVDSGGSYGYTF; cdr3_nt: TGCAGCGTCGACTCAGGGGGAAGCTATGGCTACACCTTC
j_call: TRBJ2-6; clone_size: many; cdr3_length: 12; v_call: TRBV29-1; d_call: NA; cdr3_aa: CSVDSGANVLTF; cdr3_nt: TGCAGCGTGGACTCTGGGGCCAACGTCCTGACTTTC
j_call: TRBJ1-1; clone_size: few; cdr3_length: 16; v_call: TRBV3-1; d_call: TRBD1; cdr3_aa: CASSRLGQASGTEAFF; cdr3_nt: TGTGCCAGCAGCCGATTGGGACAGGCCTCAGGGACTGAAGCTTTCTTT
j_call: TRBJ1-5; clone_size: NA; cdr3_length: 14; v_call: TRBV2; d_call: NA; cdr3_aa: CASSEATRNQPQHF; cdr3_nt: TGTGCCAGCAGTGAAGCGACCAGGAATCAGCCCCAGCATTTT
j_call: TRBJ2-3; clone_size: few; cdr3_length: 13; v_call: TRBV20-1; d_call: NA; cdr3_aa: CSARRRLRDTQYF; cdr3_nt: TGCAGTGCTAGGAGGCGTCTGAGGGATACGCAGTATTTT
j_call: TRBJ1-2; clone_size: NA; cdr3_length: 15; v_call: TRBV29-1; d_call: NA; cdr3_aa: CNVPKVEDSASGYTF; cdr3_nt: TGCAACGTTCCGAAGGTCGAGGACAGCGCATCAGGCTACACCTTC
j_call: TRBJ2-1; clone_size: few; cdr3_length: 11; v_call: TRBV20-1; d_call: NA; cdr3_aa: CSASSSNEQFF; cdr3_nt: TGCAGTGCTAGTTCCTCTAATGAGCAGTTCTTC
j_call: TRBJ1-2; clone_size: many; cdr3_length: 13; v_call: TRBV9; d_call: NA; cdr3_aa: CASSVFQGGGYTF; cdr3_nt: TGTGCCAGCAGCGTATTCCAGGGTGGCGGCTACACCTTC
j_call: TRBJ2-2; clone_size: many; cdr3_length: 14; v_call: TRBV6-2/TRBV6-3; d_call: TRBD1; cdr3_aa: CATENRGYTGELFF; cdr3_nt: TGTGCCACTGAAAACAGGGGGTACACCGGGGAGCTGTTTTTT
j_call: TRBJ2-7; clone_size: few; cdr3_length: 13; v_call: TRBV10-3; d_call: NA; cdr3_aa: CAISEGGSYEQYF; cdr3_nt: TGTGCCATCAGTGAGGGAGGATCCTACGAGCAGTACTTC
j_call: TRBJ1-6; clone_size: few; cdr3_length: 17; v_call: TRBV20-1; d_call: NA; cdr3_aa: CSAIKRDPRGSNSPLHF; cdr3_nt: TGCAGTGCTATCAAAAGGGACCCTCGTGGCAGTAATTCACCCCTCCACTTT
j_call: TRBJ2-3; clone_size: NA; cdr3_length: 14; v_call: TRBV4-3; d_call: NA; cdr3_aa: CASSQDSVTDTQYF; cdr3_nt: TGCGCCAGCAGCCAAGATAGCGTCACAGATACGCAGTATTTT
j_call: TRBJ2-7; clone_size: NA; cdr3_length: 13; v_call: TRBV20-1; d_call: NA; cdr3_aa: CSALIGHTYEQYF; cdr3_nt: TGCAGTGCCCTAATCGGGCATACCTACGAGCAGTACTTC
j_call: TRBJ1-1; clone_size: few; cdr3_length: 15; v_call: TRBV4-3; d_call: NA; cdr3_aa: CASSQDGDVNTEAFF; cdr3_nt: TGCGCCAGCAGCCAAGATGGGGACGTGAACACTGAAGCTTTCTTT
j_call: TRBJ2-2; clone_size: NA; cdr3_length: 16; v_call: TRBV11-2; d_call: NA; cdr3_aa: CASSPPVAANTGELFF; cdr3_nt: TGTGCCAGCAGCCCCCCCGTGGCGGCGAACACCGGGGAGCTGTTTTTT
j_call: TRBJ2-7; clone_size: few; cdr3_length: 13; v_call: TRBV19; d_call: TRBD1; cdr3_aa: CASSATGAYEQYF; cdr3_nt: TGTGCCAGTAGTGCAACAGGGGCCTACGAGCAGTACTTC
j_call: TRBJ1-1; clone_size: NA; cdr3_length: 15; v_call: TRBV5-1; d_call: NA; cdr3_aa: CASSRTGQRNTEAFF; cdr3_nt: TGCGCCAGCAGCCGTACCGGACAGCGGAACACTGAAGCTTTCTTT
j_call: TRBJ2-1; clone_size: few; cdr3_length: 14; v_call: TRBV10-3; d_call: NA; cdr3_aa: CAIASRVADNEQFF; cdr3_nt: TGTGCCATCGCCTCGCGGGTTGCGGACAATGAGCAGTTCTTC
j_call: TRBJ1-5; clone_size: many; cdr3_length: 13; v_call: TRBV7-2; d_call: NA; cdr3_aa: CASSLGTGQPQHF; cdr3_nt: TGTGCCAGCAGCTTAGGAACGGGGCAGCCCCAGCATTTT
j_call: TRBJ1-1; clone_size: NA; cdr3_length: 13; v_call: TRBV4-3; d_call: NA; cdr3_aa: CASSPKLNTEAFF; cdr3_nt: TGCGCCAGCAGCCCAAAGTTGAACACTGAAGCTTTCTTT
j_call: TRBJ2-1; clone_size: many; cdr3_length: 14; v_call: TRBV5-1; d_call: NA; cdr3_aa: CASSNQWGHNEQFF; cdr3_nt: TGCGCCAGTTCAAATCAATGGGGGCACAATGAGCAGTTCTTC
j_call: TRBJ1-3; clone_size: NA; cdr3_length: 15; v_call: TRBV29-1; d_call: NA; cdr3_aa: CSVVVREPSGNTIYF; cdr3_nt: TGCAGCGTTGTTGTACGTGAGCCCTCTGGAAACACCATATATTTT
j_call: TRBJ1-1; clone_size: few; cdr3_length: 12; v_call: TRBV29-1; d_call: NA; cdr3_aa: CSVPGQYTEAFF; cdr3_nt: TGCAGCGTCCCAGGGCAGTACACTGAAGCTTTCTTT
j_call: TRBJ1-1; clone_size: few; cdr3_length: 17; v_call: TRBV5-1; d_call: NA; cdr3_aa: CASSSRSGRLMNTEAFF; cdr3_nt: TGCGCCAGCAGCTCACGGTCAGGACGGCTCATGAACACTGAAGCTTTCTTT
j_call: TRBJ1-1; clone_size: many; cdr3_length: 13; v_call: TRBV3-1; d_call: TRBD1; cdr3_aa: CASSRLDRDEAFF; cdr3_nt: TGTGCCAGCAGCCGACTTGACAGGGATGAAGCTTTCTTT
j_call: TRBJ2-3; clone_size: few; cdr3_length: 12; v_call: TRBV5-4; d_call: NA; cdr3_aa: CASSLDDNTQYF; cdr3_nt: TGTGCCAGCAGCTTGGATGACAATACGCAGTATTTT
j_call: TRBJ2-7; clone_size: NA; cdr3_length: 13; v_call: TRBV6-1; d_call: NA; cdr3_aa: CATGPRSSYEQYF; cdr3_nt: TGTGCCACCGGTCCTAGGTCTTCCTACGAGCAGTACTTC
j_call: TRBJ1-1; clone_size: many; cdr3_length: 16; v_call: TRBV28; d_call: TRBD1; cdr3_aa: CASSFTDRVGSTEAFF; cdr3_nt: TGTGCCAGCAGTTTTACCGACAGGGTGGGTTCGACTGAAGCTTTCTTT
j_call: TRBJ1-2; clone_size: NA; cdr3_length: 15; v_call: TRBV6-6; d_call: TRBD1; cdr3_aa: CASRANRGENYGYTF; cdr3_nt: TGTGCCAGCAGGGCAAACAGGGGGGAGAACTATGGCTACACCTTC
j_call: TRBJ1-4; clone_size: NA; cdr3_length: 14; v_call: TRBV11-2; d_call: NA; cdr3_aa: CASSRWTANEKLFF; cdr3_nt: TGTGCCAGCAGCCGGTGGACAGCGAATGAAAAACTGTTTTTT
j_call: TRBJ1-5; clone_size: many; cdr3_length: 18; v_call: TRBV12-3/TRBV12-4; d_call: NA; cdr3_aa: CASRVGTPNYRGNQPQHF; cdr3_nt: TGTGCCAGCAGGGTGGGGACACCAAATTATCGGGGCAATCAGCCCCAGCATTTT
j_call: TRBJ2-7; clone_size: NA; cdr3_length: 12; v_call: TRBV29-1; d_call: TRBD1; cdr3_aa: CSVKTGYYEQYF; cdr3_nt: TGCAGCGTCAAGACAGGGTACTACGAGCAGTACTTC
j_call: TRBJ1-2; clone_size: NA; cdr3_length: 14; v_call: TRBV20-1; d_call: NA; cdr3_aa: CSAPSSAGGYGYTF; cdr3_nt: TGCAGTGCTCCGAGTTCAGCAGGAGGATATGGCTACACCTTC
j_call: TRBJ2-7; clone_size: NA; cdr3_length: 14; v_call: TRBV10-3; d_call: NA; cdr3_aa: CAAGSAARWDEQYF; cdr3_nt: TGTGCTGCAGGCTCCGCTGCCAGATGGGATGAGCAGTACTTC
j_call: TRBJ1-1; clone_size: few; cdr3_length: 14; v_call: TRBV5-1; d_call: NA; cdr3_aa: CASSLHRANGQAFF; cdr3_nt: TGCGCCAGCAGCTTACACCGGGCCAACGGGCAAGCTTTCTTT
j_call: TRBJ1-1; clone_size: many; cdr3_length: 15; v_call: TRBV14; d_call: NA; cdr3_aa: CASRTSWPQNTEAFF; cdr3_nt: TGTGCCAGCAGGACCTCGTGGCCGCAAAACACTGAAGCTTTCTTT
j_call: TRBJ2-4; clone_size: NA; cdr3_length: 14; v_call: TRBV20-1; d_call: NA; cdr3_aa: CSARPVRDKNIQYF; cdr3_nt: TGCAGTGCTAGACCGGTTCGAGACAAAAACATTCAGTACTTC
j_call: TRBJ1-1; clone_size: NA; cdr3_length: 14; v_call: TRBV10-3; d_call: NA; cdr3_aa: CAISGGPKVAEAFF; cdr3_nt: TGTGCCATCAGTGGCGGTCCGAAGGTTGCTGAAGCTTTCTTT
j_call: TRBJ2-7; clone_size: few; cdr3_length: 15; v_call: TRBV12-3/TRBV12-4; d_call: NA; cdr3_aa: CASSHLTGTTYEQYF; cdr3_nt: TGTGCCAGCAGCCATCTGACGGGCACAACGTACGAGCAGTACTTC
j_call: TRBJ2-3; clone_size: NA; cdr3_length: 13; v_call: TRBV7-8; d_call: NA; cdr3_aa: CASSLVSTDTQYF; cdr3_nt: TGTGCCAGCAGCTTAGTCAGCACAGATACGCAGTATTTT
j_call: TRBJ2-7; clone_size: NA; cdr3_length: 13; v_call: TRBV29-1; d_call: NA; cdr3_aa: CSVGGRSSHEQYF; cdr3_nt: TGCAGCGTAGGAGGTAGGAGCAGCCACGAGCAGTACTTC
j_call: TRBJ1-4; clone_size: many; cdr3_length: 15; v_call: TRBV18; d_call: NA; cdr3_aa: CASSQQQEDDEKLFF; cdr3_nt: TGTGCCAGCTCACAGCAGCAAGAAGATGATGAAAAACTGTTTTTT